A single T cell receptor beta chain is shown here with its context. It was at deep level that the assay was run. Every subset's genomic DNA went evenly onto several immunoSEQ plates. For unsorted PBMC, roughly 270 ng DNA per replicate equaled roughly 30,000 T cell genomes. The repertoire was sequenced with immunoSEQ multiplex PCR; TCRdb's copy has only in-frame clones and lacks some. The data contain about 100,000 clones, over 40% of them seen just once; the ten biggest clones take up roughly 16%. The donors, all of them Caucasian adults, lived in Nashville, Tennessee. The data originate from a study of shared clonotypes between healthy human individuals. The CDR3 covers 15 residues. CDR1 and CDR2 (germline): KGHSH, LQKENI. Trimming removed 4 bases from V and 1 base from J, with 13 bases in between.

The V and J genes are TRBV18 and TRBJ2-5; D is possibly TRBD1 (5 bases). Sequenced sample: PBMCs. The receptor was isolated from a woman aged 40 to 50 in good health. Some clones in this sample may be carry-over from other donors' samples. The CDR3 protein is CASSLYRRSQETQYF. The CDR3 DNA reads as TGTGCCAGCTCACTCTACAGGAGATCCCAAGAGACCCAGTACTTC.